This T cell receptor (beta chain) was observed in a study of blood T cells in healthy people across ages. Study conclusions and caveats: Underestimates were what the diversity estimates from one million T cells were considered to be.

CDR3 size: 14 residues. From germline, CDR1 is SQVTM and CDR2 ANQGSEA. As regards this clonotype: Antigen: not known. One junction end disagrees with the germline gene, perhaps due to a read error.

Then a second PCR, running roughly 6 to 11 cycles, was carried out with a sample-barcoded 5' primer and a J-beta primer mix. TCRdb redid the calling of the 5' RACE reads with MiXCR, one entry per CDR3 protein. This sample has some 1.5 million distinct CDR3 sequences; roughly 27% occur once, and the top ten carry roughly 8%. Isolation recovered at least 6 million PBMCs from every sample. This receptor was identified in a woman aged 25 to 45 in good health. Sample: blood. The chain couples TRBV29-1 to TRBJ2-3, with 8 positions matching TRBD2. This chain's CDR3 is CSGRSGSDYNEQYF. CDR3 in DNA: TGCAGCGGAAGAAGCGGGAGCGACTACAATGAGCAGTACTTT.